These 32 T cell receptor beta chains were all obtained from the same sample, sequenced in a study of early stage breast cancer tumors. Using immunoSEQ multiplex PCR, the repertoire was profiled, and TCRdb retains in-frame clones only, with some absent. The table includes about 72,000 clones, roughly three quarters detected once. Material: blood. These receptors were obtained from a person between 55 and 69 years old with breast cancer.

The rearrangement links TRBV5-4 to TRBJ2-7; D is possibly TRBD1 (7 bases). The CDR3 has 13 residues. V was pared by 4 bases and J by 7 bases, with 15 bases between. Germline-derived CDR1 and CDR2 are SGHNT and YYREEE (reference sequence). CDR3 sequence reads: CASSPRDSGEQYF. CDR3 nucleotides: TGTGCCAGCAGCCCGCGGGACAGTGGGGAGCAGTACTTC.

The V and J genes are TRBV18 and TRBJ1-4, with 8 bases identical to TRBD1. V was pared by 4 bases and J by 6 bases, with 4 bases of the junction left unmatched. This CDR3 is 14 amino acids long. CDR1 is KGHSH and CDR2 is LQKENI in the germline V gene. CDR3 protein: CASSLDRGDEKLFF. For the CDR3, the DNA is TGTGCCAGCTCACTTGACAGGGGAGATGAAAAACTGTTTTTT.

The chain couples TRBV6-5 to TRBJ2-3; D may be TRBD2 (6 bases). The germline CDR1 and CDR2 sequences are MNHEY and SVGAGI. V lost 0 bases and J lost 2, with 9 bases in between. The CDR3 runs 15 residues. In DNA form, the CDR3 reads TGTGCCAGCAGTTACTCCTTAGCGGCCACAGATACGCAGTATTTT. Translation gives CASSYSLAATDTQYF.

The chain recombines TRBV6-1 with TRBJ1-4; no firm D call. There are 13 residues in the CDR3. Per germline, CDR1 MNHNS and CDR2 SASEGT. V gave up 5 bases and J gave up 0 bases, with 4 bases separating them. The CDR3 loop reads CASSWTTNEKLFF. The CDR3 region has the DNA TGTGCCAGCAGTTGGACAACTAATGAAAAACTGTTTTTT.

A few counts support this clone. As DNA, the CDR3 is TGTGCCAGCAGCGAGGGACTAGCGGGTGATGAGCAGTACTTC. It encodes CASSEGLAGDEQYF. The V gene is TRBV7-9, the J gene TRBJ2-7; 12 nucleotides agree with TRBD2. V lost 5 bases to trimming and J lost 7 bases; unmatched junction nucleotides: 6. The CDR3 is 14 amino acids. Germline CDR1 reads SEHNR; CDR2 reads FQNEAQ (reference sequence).

The genes are TRBV7-9 and TRBJ2-3; TRBD2 aligns across 12 bases. CDR1 is SEHNR, CDR2 FQNEAQ, per germline (reference sequence). This CDR3 contains 14 residues. V shed 6 bases and J 11 bases; nucleotides not matched to a gene: 9. The CDR3 region is CASRPSGGGFGQYF. The CDR3, as DNA: TGTGCCAGCAGACCTAGCGGGGGGGGGTTTGGGCAGTATTTT.

The chain employs TRBV5-4 and TRBJ2-7, with 8 nucleotides matching TRBD1. The CDR3 contains 14 residues. CDR1 is SGHNT, CDR2 YYREEE, per germline (reference sequence). The J segment lost 7 bases and the V segment lost 4 bases, leaving 10 bases of the junction unmatched. The CDR3 DNA reads TGTGCCAGCAGCCCGGTGGACAGGGTAGATGAGCAGTACTTC. This sequence encodes CASSPVDRVDEQYF.

The CDR3 nucleotides read TGTGCCAGCAGCTCGACGCGGGCTAGCGGACCCAATGAGCAGTTCTTC. Protein product: CASSSTRASGPNEQFF. The rearrangement uses TRBV7-2 and TRBJ2-1; TRBD2 matches 7 bases. Trimming took 4 bases from V and 6 from J; bases not matched to a gene: 12. The CDR3 spans 16 residues. Germline values: CDR1 SGHTA, CDR2 FQGNSA.

Concerning this clone: This sample also contains other DNA sequences that code for the same CDR3. The chain links TRBV29-1 to TRBJ2-1, with D hard to call. Trimming shortened V by 0 bases and J by 7 bases, and 7 bases separated the two germline ends. Germline values: CDR1 SQVTM, CDR2 ANQGSEA. The CDR3 is made up of 12 amino acids. The CDR3 sequence: CSVEDLGNEQFF. DNA of the CDR3: TGCAGCGTTGAAGATTTAGGGAATGAGCAGTTCTTC.

CDR3 coding DNA: TGTGCCAGCAGCTCGGGACAGGGGTATCCAGATACGCAGTATTTT. Amino acid sequence: CASSSGQGYPDTQYF. The chain combines TRBV7-3 with TRBJ2-3; 10 bases match TRBD1. The J segment lost 4 bases and the V segment lost 4 bases, leaving 5 bases of the junction unmatched. CDR1 is SGHTA and CDR2 is FQGTGA in the germline V gene. The CDR3 spans 15 residues.

The chain couples TRBV6-6 to TRBJ1-1; a weak D match, TRBD1 (5 bases). Trimming removed 0 bases from V and 1 base from J, with 9 bases in between. CDR1 MNHNY and CDR2 SVGAGI come from the germline V gene (reference sequence). The CDR3 spans 15 residues. The CDR3 sequence: CASSYSPDKNTEAFF. CDR3 DNA: TGTGCCAGCAGTTACTCGCCGGACAAGAACACTGAAGCTTTCTTT.

Only a few counts were recorded for this clone. The chain couples TRBV5-4 to TRBJ2-7; the D gene is possibly TRBD2 (5 bases). The germline V gene encodes CDR1 SGHNT and CDR2 YYREEE (reference sequence). The V and J ends lost 0 bases and 2 bases respectively, with 12 bases between them. The CDR3 totals 15 residues. CDR3 region: CASSLGGNIAYEQYF. CDR3 sequence (DNA): TGTGCCAGCAGCTTGGGAGGGAATATCGCCTACGAGCAGTACTTC. The complete variable domain, with remaining parts taken from reference TRBV5-4 and TRBJ2-7, reads ETGVTQSPTHLIKTRGQQVTLRCSSQSGHNTVSWYQQALGQGPQFIFQYYREEENGRGNFPPRFSGLQFPNYSSELNVNALELDDSALYLCASSLGGNIAYEQYFGPGTRLTVT.

The chain carries TRBV29-1 and TRBJ2-5; D unclear. Germline V gene data show CDR1 as SQVTM and CDR2 as ANQGSEA. The CDR3 spans 13 residues. V gave up 4 bases and J gave up 1 base, with 10 bases separating them. This chain's CDR3 is CSVVGAAQETQYF. In DNA, the CDR3 is TGCAGCGTTGTCGGTGCAGCCCAAGAGACCCAGTACTTC.

The chain combines TRBV7-9 with TRBJ1-3; D gene uncertain. V lost 1 base to trimming and J lost 0 bases, with 10 bases between them. In germline, CDR1 is SEHNR, CDR2 FQNEAQ (reference sequence). This CDR3 region has 16 residues. This chain's CDR3 is CASSLDRQLSGNTIYF. The CDR3, as DNA: TGTGCCAGCAGCTTAGACCGGCAGCTCTCTGGAAACACCATATATTTT.

This clone has just a few counts. J is TRBJ1-2 and V is TRBV10-3; TRBD1 aligns across 11 bases. V lost 2 bases and J lost 8; bases outside the gene matches: 10. Germline CDR1 and CDR2: ENHRY and SYGVKD. CDR3 length: 16 amino acids. The CDR3: CAISESGQGAWGGYTF. Written as DNA, the CDR3 is TGTGCCATCAGTGAGAGCGGACAGGGGGCGTGGGGCGGCTACACCTTC.

The chain uses TRBV2 and TRBJ1-2; D is perhaps TRBD1 (5 bases). The CDR3 runs to 14 residues. Trimming took 2 bases from V and 3 from J, leaving 10 bases between them. Germline CDR1 is SNHLY and CDR2 is FYNNEI. CDR3 DNA sequence: TGTGCCAGCAGTGAATGGGGCAGGGACTATGGCTACACCTTC. It yields the protein CASSEWGRDYGYTF.

This clone came up a few times. The V gene is TRBV6-5, the J gene TRBJ1-4; D ambiguous. The CDR3 contains 14 residues. The germline CDR1 and CDR2 sequences are MNHEY and SVGAGI. V was clipped by 5 bases and J by 6 bases, with 13 bases between them. CDR3 residues: CASSPPGGDEKLFF. Here the CDR3 DNA reads TGTGCCAGCAGTCCCCCAGGAGGTGATGAAAAACTGTTTTTT.

The CDR3, as DNA: TGCGCCAGCAGCCAAGACCTACTAGCGGGGGCTTACAATGAGCAGTTCTTC. Translated, it gives CASSQDLLAGAYNEQFF. The chain uses TRBV4-1 and TRBJ2-1; 11 positions agree with TRBD2. The CDR3 consists of 17 residues. Germline V gene lookup returns CDR1 MGHRA and CDR2 YSYEKL. With 0 bases clipped from V and 4 bases from J, the junction kept 5 bases outside the gene matches.

J is TRBJ2-5 and V is TRBV5-1, with 7 bases matching TRBD2. The V segment lost 4 bases and the J segment 3 bases; nucleotides outside the gene matches: 6. The CDR3 runs to 14 residues. Germline V gives CDR1 SGHRS, CDR2 YFSETQ. CDR3 sequence: CASSPGTTKETQYF. In nucleotides, the CDR3 is TGCGCCAGCAGCCCCGGGACTACCAAAGAGACCCAGTACTTC. The full variable domain, in which reference TRBV5-1 and TRBJ2-5 provide the parts outside the CDR3, is KAGVTQTPRYLIKTRGQQVTLSCSPISGHRSVSWYQQTPGQGLQFLFEYFSETQRNKGNFPGRFSGRQFSNSRSEMNVSTLELGDSALYLCASSPGTTKETQYFGPGTRLLVL.

The chain has TRBV15 and TRBJ2-2, with TRBD1 identical over 7 bases. Trimming took 6 bases from V and 1 from J; bases not matched to a gene: 14. CDR3 length: 18 amino acids. The germline gives CDR1 LNHNV, CDR2 YYDKDF (reference sequence). In DNA form, the CDR3 reads TGTGCCACCAGACAAGCAACCTCCGGGACAGAGAACACCGGGGAGCTGTTTTTT. It encodes CATRQATSGTENTGELFF.

The chain carries TRBV6-6 and TRBJ2-7; 12 nucleotides agree with TRBD2. Germline V gene lookup returns CDR1 MNHNY and CDR2 SVGAGI (reference sequence). Trimming took 4 bases from V and 1 from J; bases not matched to a gene: 5. The CDR3 is 16 amino acids. The CDR3 DNA is TGTGCCAGCAGTTTAGCTAGCGGGAGGGTTTCCTACGAGCAGTACTTC. Protein: CASSLASGRVSYEQYF.

The chain couples TRBV4-3 to TRBJ2-2, with 11 bases aligning to TRBD2. J gave up 2 bases and V 0 bases, and 2 bases lay outside the gene matches. Germline V CDR1 and CDR2: LGHNA, YSLEER. The CDR3 loop spans 17 amino acids. The CDR3 here is CASSQERLAGNTGELFF. The CDR3 DNA reads as TGCGCCAGCAGCCAAGAAAGACTAGCGGGAAACACCGGGGAGCTGTTTTTT.

This chain uses TRBV2 with TRBJ2-2; 8 bases are a match to TRBD1. Germline V CDR1 and CDR2: SNHLY, FYNNEI. With V trimmed by 1 base and J by 5 bases, 3 bases remained unmatched. This CDR3 spans 15 amino acids. The CDR3 loop is CASSEGTGRTGELFF. The CDR3 DNA reads as TGTGCCAGCAGTGAAGGGACAGGGAGGACCGGGGAGCTGTTTTTT.

This clone has only one observation. V and J are TRBV2 and TRBJ2-1, with D tentatively TRBD1 (6 bases). With 6 bases removed from V and 9 bases from J, the gap between germline ends came to 15 bases. The CDR3 contains 13 residues. Germline assignment: CDR1 SNHLY and CDR2 FYNNEI. The chain's CDR3 is CASRTGLQREQFF. The CDR3 DNA follows: TGTGCCAGCAGGACAGGATTACAGCGTGAGCAGTTCTTC.

The chain carries TRBV5-4 and TRBJ2-2, with unresolved D. V was cut by 7 bases and J by 5 bases, with 15 bases left in between. The germline V gene encodes CDR1 SGHNT and CDR2 YYREEE (reference sequence). The CDR3 covers 14 residues. The CDR3 nucleotides read TGTGCCAGCGGCCTAATTACGCGAACCGGGGAGCTGTTTTTT. The encoded protein is CASGLITRTGELFF.

J is TRBJ2-2 and V is TRBV5-4; 10 bases align to TRBD2. Germline V CDR1 and CDR2: SGHNT, YYREEE (reference sequence). After removal of 4 bases from V and 7 bases from J, the junction contained 10 bases not matched to a gene. The CDR3 sequence is 16 residues long. CDR3 loop: CASSQTSGAGGGELFF. The CDR3 DNA sequence: TGTGCCAGCAGCCAAACTAGCGGGGCCGGAGGCGGGGAGCTGTTTTTT.

This sequence joins TRBV10-3 and TRBJ1-2; the D gene is possibly TRBD1 (5 bases). Germline V lookup: CDR1 ENHRY, CDR2 SYGVKD. V was clipped by 10 bases and J by 5 bases, with 23 bases between them. The CDR3 length is 15 residues. Here the CDR3 DNA reads TGTGCCACCGGACAAGAGGATGAGACGAATTATGGCTACACCTTC. It is translated as CATGQEDETNYGYTF.

The rearrangement joins TRBV19 to TRBJ1-2; 8 positions agree with TRBD1. There are 13 residues in the CDR3. Trimming took 8 bases from V and 4 from J; bases not matched to a gene: 6. Per germline, CDR1 LNHDA and CDR2 SQIVND (reference sequence). The CDR3: CASGDRSLYGYTF. CDR3 nucleotides: TGTGCCAGTGGGGACAGGTCCCTCTATGGCTACACCTTC.

The gene calls are TRBV21-1 and TRBJ2-5; the D call of TRBD2 is as the table states it, not checked on the DNA. TRBV21-1 has pseudogene status. The CDR3 covers 13 residues. CDR3: CASESGGQETQYF. The CDR3 region has the DNA TGTGCCAGCGAATCCGGGGGACAAGAGACCCAGTACTTC.

This clone was seen a few times. This chain uses TRBV29-1 with TRBJ1-2; 12 bases fit TRBD1. The CDR3 covers 14 residues. J gave up 6 bases and V 4 bases, and 6 bases lay outside the gene matches. Germline V lookup: CDR1 SQVTM, CDR2 ANQGSEA. The CDR3 loop is CSVAGTGGINGYTF. In DNA form, the CDR3 reads TGCAGCGTTGCCGGGACAGGGGGCATCAATGGCTACACCTTC. Looking up the rest from reference TRBV29-1 and TRBJ1-2 gives the full variable domain: SAVISQKPSRDICQRGTSLTIQCQVDSQVTMMFWYRQQPGQSLTLIATANQGSEATYESGFVIDKFPISRPNLTFSTLTVSNMSPEDSSIYLCSVAGTGGINGYTFGSGTRLTVV.

J is TRBJ1-3 and V is TRBV7-8; D is ambiguous. The germline V and J ends were trimmed by 3 bases and 0 bases, with 12 bases remaining between them. The germline gives CDR1 SGHVS, CDR2 FQNEAQ. The CDR3 spans 16 residues. The CDR3 DNA reads as TGTGCCAGCAGCTTTTTCGGTCAGAACTCTGGAAACACCATATATTTT. Protein product: CASSFFGQNSGNTIYF.

V is TRBV5-1 and J is TRBJ1-4; 12 positions agree with TRBD1. The V segment lost 4 bases and the J segment 8 bases; nucleotides outside the gene matches: 9. This CDR3 has 16 amino acids. The germline V gene encodes CDR1 SGHRS and CDR2 YFSETQ. CDR3 residues: CASSPGTGGPEEKLFF. The CDR3 nucleotides are TGCGCCAGCAGCCCTGGGACAGGGGGCCCTGAGGAAAAACTGTTTTTT.